These T cell receptor beta chains were read from a single sample in a study of cytomegalovirus exposure and HLA in healthy donors. The assay was immunoSEQ multiplex PCR, and TCRdb's table has in-frame clones only and misses some. The sample records 200,000 or so clones, 80% to 90% being singletons. The specimen sequenced was PBMCs. The receptors were sampled from a woman aged 25 to 39 in good health and CMV-seropositive. CDR3s include the opening cysteine and the closing phenylalanine or tryptophan. Fields, in order: clone size, D gene, J gene, V gene, CDR3 length, CDR3 protein, CDR3 DNA. A D gene is named only where the DNA matches it firmly. Some rows mark clone size as missing; the rest say once, few, many or name a class of expanded clone.

size: -
D: -
J: TRBJ2-2
V: TRBV5-1
length: 14
CDR3: CASSLALNTGELFF
DNA: TGCGCCAGCAGCTTGGCTCTGAACACCGGGGAGCTGTTTTTT

size: -
D: -
J: TRBJ1-5
V: TRBV5-1
length: 15
CDR3: CASSPLGAANQPQHF
DNA: TGCGCCAGCAGCCCTTTAGGGGCCGCCAATCAGCCCCAGCATTTT

size: -
D: -
J: TRBJ1-5
V: TRBV28
length: 16
CDR3: CASSLFRSGGNQPQHF
DNA: TGTGCCAGCAGTTTATTCCGCTCGGGGGGCAATCAGCCCCAGCATTTT

size: -
D: -
J: TRBJ1-2
V: TRBV6-5
length: 15
CDR3: CASSFRQGIGYGYTF
DNA: TGTGCCAGCAGTTTTAGGCAGGGGATCGGCTATGGCTACACCTTC

size: -
D: TRBD2
J: TRBJ2-7
V: TRBV6-1
length: 14
CDR3: CASSLLAGSSEQYF
DNA: TGTGCCAGCAGCCTACTAGCGGGATCTAGCGAGCAGTACTTC

size: -
D: TRBD1
J: TRBJ2-3
V: TRBV5-1
length: 14
CDR3: CASSGTGEADTQYF
DNA: TGCGCCAGCAGCGGGACAGGGGAAGCGGATACGCAGTATTTT

size: -
D: TRBD2
J: TRBJ2-1
V: TRBV18
length: 17
CDR3: CASSPLGGGASKNEQFF
DNA: TGTGCCAGCTCACCTTTGGGGGGGGGAGCCAGCAAGAATGAGCAGTTCTTC

size: -
D: TRBD1
J: TRBJ1-4
V: TRBV2
length: 14
CDR3: CASSPDRVFEKLFF
DNA: TGTGCCAGCAGCCCCGACAGGGTTTTTGAAAAACTGTTTTTT

size: -
D: TRBD1
J: TRBJ1-1
V: TRBV2
length: 16
CDR3: CANIDFQQGSGTEAFF
DNA: TGTGCCAACATAGATTTTCAACAGGGGAGCGGCACTGAAGCTTTCTTT

size: many
D: -
J: TRBJ1-2
V: TRBV6-5
length: 13
CDR3: CASGRAGEYGYTF
DNA: TGTGCCAGCGGTCGGGCCGGGGAGTATGGCTACACCTTC

size: -
D: TRBD2
J: TRBJ2-1
V: TRBV9
length: 16
CDR3: CASSPPASGRINEQFF
DNA: TGTGCCAGCAGCCCCCCGGCAAGCGGGAGGATTAATGAGCAGTTCTTC

size: -
D: -
J: TRBJ2-7
V: TRBV14
length: 14
CDR3: CASSRLDNLHEQYF
DNA: TGTGCCAGCAGCCGCTTGGACAATCTCCACGAGCAGTACTTC

size: -
D: -
J: TRBJ2-7
V: TRBV5-6
length: 11
CDR3: CASEGGYEQYF
DNA: TGTGCGTCGGAGGGAGGCTACGAGCAGTACTTC

size: -
D: TRBD2
J: TRBJ2-5
V: TRBV27
length: 15
CDR3: CASSLPLAGRETQYF
DNA: TGTGCCAGCAGTTTACCCTTAGCGGGAAGGGAGACCCAGTACTTC

size: -
D: -
J: TRBJ1-1
V: TRBV5-1
length: 14
CDR3: CASRDPGLTTEAFF
DNA: TGCGCCAGCAGAGACCCGGGTTTGACCACTGAAGCTTTCTTT

size: -
D: TRBD1
J: TRBJ1-5
V: TRBV28
length: 14
CDR3: CASSLGQGGGAQHF
DNA: TGTGCCAGCAGTTTAGGACAGGGCGGGGGAGCCCAGCATTTT

size: once
D: TRBD1
J: TRBJ2-6
V: TRBV29-1
length: 16
CDR3: CSVAYPTGAGANVLTF
DNA: TGCAGCGTCGCCTATCCGACAGGGGCTGGGGCCAACGTCCTGACTTTC

size: -
D: -
J: TRBJ1-5
V: TRBV6-1
length: 14
CDR3: CASGPGGQGQPQHF
DNA: TGTGCCAGCGGCCCTGGAGGGCAAGGTCAGCCCCAGCATTTT

size: -
D: -
J: TRBJ1-1
V: TRBV6-1
length: 13
CDR3: CASSEGTATEAFF
DNA: TGTGCCAGCAGTGAAGGGACAGCCACTGAAGCTTTCTTT

size: -
D: -
J: TRBJ1-2
V: TRBV6-1
length: 15
CDR3: CASSEASGHPYGYTF
DNA: TGTGCCAGCAGTGAAGCTTCGGGACACCCCTATGGCTACACCTTC

size: -
D: -
J: TRBJ2-7
V: TRBV7-9
length: 16
CDR3: CASSPRRGDLAYEQYF
DNA: TGTGCCAGCAGCCCACGCAGGGGAGACCTCGCCTACGAGCAGTACTTC

size: -
D: TRBD1
J: TRBJ1-2
V: TRBV9
length: 16
CDR3: CASSAPDRGREYGYTF
DNA: TGTGCCAGCAGCGCCCCGGACAGGGGGCGAGAGTATGGCTACACCTTC

size: -
D: -
J: TRBJ2-1
V: TRBV27
length: 15
CDR3: CASSWVGGLYNEQFF
DNA: TGTGCCAGCAGCTGGGTTGGCGGGCTTTACAATGAGCAGTTCTTC

size: many
D: TRBD2
J: TRBJ2-5
V: TRBV6-5
length: 16
CDR3: CASSYSGGDGQETQYF
DNA: TGTGCCAGCAGTTACTCGGGGGGGGACGGACAAGAGACCCAGTACTTC

size: -
D: TRBD2
J: TRBJ2-1
V: TRBV7-6
length: 15
CDR3: CASSSTGGLYNEQFF
DNA: TGTGCCAGCAGCTCCACGGGGGGGCTGTACAATGAGCAGTTCTTC

size: -
D: -
J: TRBJ2-7
V: TRBV5-1
length: 15
CDR3: CASSLELSSAYEQYF
DNA: TGCGCCAGCAGCTTGGAACTGTCCAGCGCGTACGAGCAGTACTTC

size: -
D: -
J: TRBJ1-1
V: TRBV7-2
length: 15
CDR3: CASSLVGGRDTEAFF
DNA: TGTGCCAGCAGCTTAGTGGGGGGTAGGGACACTGAAGCTTTCTTT

size: -
D: -
J: TRBJ1-5
V: TRBV27
length: 14
CDR3: CASSFRAGNQPQHF
DNA: TGTGCCAGCAGTTTCAGGGCGGGCAATCAGCCCCAGCATTTT

size: -
D: -
J: TRBJ2-7
V: TRBV9
length: 15
CDR3: CASSAQTDPRYEQYF
DNA: TGTGCCAGCAGCGCCCAGACAGACCCCCGTTACGAGCAGTACTTC

size: -
D: -
J: TRBJ2-1
V: TRBV10-3
length: 15
CDR3: CAISEFNGVYNEQFF
DNA: TGTGCCATCAGTGAGTTTAACGGGGTGTACAATGAGCAGTTCTTC

size: -
D: TRBD1
J: TRBJ2-7
V: TRBV27
length: 13
CDR3: CASSLWTGGEQYF
DNA: TGTGCCAGCAGTTTATGGACAGGGGGCGAGCAGTACTTC

size: -
D: -
J: TRBJ1-5
V: TRBV6-6
length: 13
CDR3: CASSPNSNQPQHF
DNA: TGTGCCAGCAGCCCTAATAGCAATCAGCCCCAGCATTTT

size: -
D: -
J: TRBJ2-7
V: TRBV29-1
length: 12
CDR3: CSFRGTNYEQYF
DNA: TGCAGCTTTCGCGGAACTAACTACGAGCAGTACTTC

size: -
D: -
J: TRBJ2-2
V: TRBV5-4
length: 15
CDR3: CASSGADLSTGELFF
DNA: TGTGCCAGCAGCGGGGCCGACCTGAGCACCGGGGAGCTGTTTTTT

size: once
D: -
J: TRBJ2-2
V: TRBV28
length: 15
CDR3: CASSFGRANTGELFF
DNA: TGTGCCAGCAGTTTTGGGCGGGCAAACACCGGGGAGCTGTTTTTT

size: -
D: TRBD1
J: TRBJ1-5
V: TRBV2
length: 16
CDR3: CASSSRQGWGNQPQHF
DNA: TGTGCCAGCAGTAGCAGACAGGGCTGGGGCAATCAGCCCCAGCATTTT